These T cell receptor beta chains were read from a single sample in a study of blood T cell repertoires in COVID-19. Data came from immunoSEQ multiplex PCR; TCRdb stores just in-frame clones and leaves some out. The top ten hold about 2.3% of the sample, which has approximately 280,000 clones, 85% seen once. Sequenced sample: PBMCs or T cells enriched from blood (not recorded which). The source is a woman aged 50 to 65 who had recovered from COVID-19. The CDR3 runs from the conserved cysteine through the conserved F or W. Each record gives: clone size, D gene, V gene, J gene, CDR3 protein, CDR3 DNA. A D gene is named only where the DNA matches it firmly. Only some rows state a clone size, as once, few, many or a class for expanded clones.

size: NA
D: NA
V: TRBV27
J: TRBJ2-7
CDR3: CASSFYAGRRHEQYF
DNA: TGTGCCAGCAGTTTTTACGCAGGCAGGAGGCACGAGCAGTACTTC

size: NA
D: TRBD2
V: TRBV5-1
J: TRBJ2-5
CDR3: CASTRGGAWETQYF
DNA: TGCGCCAGCACCCGCGGGGGGGCCTGGGAGACCCAGTACTTC

size: once
D: NA
V: TRBV2
J: TRBJ2-5
CDR3: CASSEAGQGIQYF
DNA: TGTGCCAGCAGTGAGGCAGGGCAGGGTATCCAGTACTTC

size: few
D: NA
V: TRBV30
J: TRBJ1-1
CDR3: CAWVRVFEAFF
DNA: TGTGCCTGGGTCCGAGTCTTTGAAGCTTTCTTT

size: few
D: NA
V: TRBV12-3/TRBV12-4
J: TRBJ2-1
CDR3: CASSSTWGHEQFF
DNA: TGTGCCAGCAGCTCCACGTGGGGGCATGAGCAGTTCTTC

size: NA
D: TRBD1
V: TRBV30
J: TRBJ2-2
CDR3: CAWRSRGHDTGELFF
DNA: TGTGCCTGGAGATCGAGGGGGCATGACACCGGGGAGCTGTTTTTT

size: NA
D: NA
V: TRBV6-2/TRBV6-3
J: TRBJ2-1
CDR3: CASSSNKGLAMNEQFF
DNA: TGTGCCAGCAGTTCCAACAAAGGACTGGCAATGAATGAGCAGTTCTTC

size: NA
D: NA
V: TRBV5-1
J: TRBJ2-7
CDR3: CASSRTDPEREQYF
DNA: TGCGCCAGCAGCCGGACTGATCCAGAACGGGAGCAGTACTTC

size: many
D: TRBD1
V: TRBV19
J: TRBJ1-1
CDR3: CASKGTGGTEAFF
DNA: TGTGCCAGTAAAGGCACAGGGGGCACTGAAGCTTTCTTT

size: NA
D: NA
V: TRBV28
J: TRBJ2-5
CDR3: CASSFPGLTQETQYF
DNA: TGTGCCAGCAGCTTTCCAGGGCTTACACAAGAGACCCAGTACTTC

size: NA
D: TRBD1
V: TRBV19
J: TRBJ1-5
CDR3: CATQDRRRYQPQHF
DNA: TGTGCCACCCAGGACAGGAGGAGATATCAGCCCCAGCATTTT

size: NA
D: TRBD1
V: TRBV2
J: TRBJ2-5
CDR3: CASTKDRIQGETQYF
DNA: TGTGCCAGCACCAAGGACAGGATTCAGGGAGAGACCCAGTACTTC

size: NA
D: TRBD2
V: TRBV7-2
J: TRBJ2-3
CDR3: CASSFLRGGRTDTQYF
DNA: TGTGCCAGCAGCTTCTTGAGAGGCGGGAGAACAGATACGCAGTATTTT

size: once
D: TRBD1
V: TRBV30
J: TRBJ1-5
CDR3: CAWSKGTGASNQPQHF
DNA: TGTGCCTGGAGTAAAGGGACAGGGGCCAGCAATCAGCCCCAGCATTTT

size: NA
D: NA
V: TRBV7-2
J: TRBJ1-2
CDR3: CASSVRGGADYGYTF
DNA: TGTGCCAGCAGCGTCCGAGGGGGAGCCGACTATGGCTACACCTTC

size: NA
D: NA
V: TRBV23-1
J: TRBJ1-3
CDR3: CASDDTGSLPGNTIYF
DNA: TGCGCCAGCGACGACACGGGGAGCCTGCCTGGAAACACCATATATTTT

size: NA
D: NA
V: TRBV28
J: TRBJ1-2
CDR3: CASSGRPNYGYTF
DNA: TGTGCCAGCAGTGGGAGACCTAACTATGGCTACACCTTC

size: NA
D: NA
V: TRBV25-1
J: TRBJ2-7
CDR3: CASSESVFPSSYEQYF
DNA: TGTGCCAGCAGTGAATCGGTCTTCCCGAGCTCCTACGAGCAGTACTTC

size: NA
D: TRBD1
V: TRBV7-2
J: TRBJ2-3
CDR3: CASSPPQGARGDTQYF
DNA: TGTGCCAGCAGCCCCCCCCAGGGGGCTCGAGGAGATACGCAGTATTTT

size: NA
D: TRBD2
V: TRBV5-1
J: TRBJ2-1
CDR3: CASSRGIAGSTGNEQFF
DNA: TGCGCCAGCAGCAGGGGAATAGCGGGTTCAACTGGTAATGAGCAGTTCTTC

size: NA
D: NA
V: TRBV10-1
J: TRBJ1-5
CDR3: CASSDSNQPQHF
DNA: TGCGCCAGCAGTGATTCTAATCAGCCCCAGCATTTT

size: NA
D: NA
V: TRBV7-2
J: TRBJ2-7
CDR3: CASSLIGRGRVRGYEQYF
DNA: TGTGCCAGCAGCTTAATTGGTCGGGGGAGAGTGCGGGGTTACGAGCAGTACTTC

size: NA
D: TRBD2
V: TRBV3-1/TRBV3-2
J: TRBJ2-3
CDR3: CASSQGLTPTDTQYF
DNA: TGTGCCAGCAGCCAGGGACTAACCCCCACAGATACGCAGTATTTT

size: NA
D: TRBD2
V: TRBV4-3
J: TRBJ2-3
CDR3: CASSQEGKRGDTQYF
DNA: TGCGCCAGCAGCCAAGAGGGGAAGCGGGGGGATACGCAGTATTTT

size: NA
D: TRBD2
V: TRBV5-1
J: TRBJ2-2
CDR3: CASRAGLAGQNTGELFF
DNA: TGCGCCAGCAGGGCTGGACTAGCGGGACAGAACACCGGGGAGCTGTTTTTT

size: NA
D: NA
V: TRBV12-3/TRBV12-4
J: TRBJ2-5
CDR3: CASSQGETQYF
DNA: TGTGCCAGCAGCCAGGGGGAGACCCAGTACTTC

size: NA
D: TRBD1
V: TRBV5-1
J: TRBJ1-1
CDR3: CASSLAQGRRMNTEAFF
DNA: TGCGCCAGCAGCTTGGCACAGGGGAGAAGGATGAACACTGAAGCTTTCTTT

size: NA
D: TRBD2
V: TRBV6-6
J: TRBJ2-2
CDR3: CASSARSGVSTGELFF
DNA: TGTGCCAGCAGTGCGAGGAGCGGGGTTAGCACCGGGGAGCTGTTTTTT

size: NA
D: TRBD2
V: TRBV18
J: TRBJ2-1
CDR3: CASSRQGTREAAEQFF
DNA: TGTGCCAGCTCACGTCAGGGGACTAGGGAAGCAGCCGAGCAGTTCTTC

size: NA
D: TRBD1
V: TRBV4-1
J: TRBJ1-5
CDR3: CASSQGSTGYYQPQHF
DNA: TGCGCCAGCAGCCAAGGGTCGACAGGGTATTATCAGCCCCAGCATTTT

size: NA
D: TRBD2
V: TRBV10-2
J: TRBJ2-7
CDR3: CASSELRGGHYEQYF
DNA: TGCGCCAGCAGTGAGTTGCGGGGGGGACACTACGAGCAGTACTTC

size: NA
D: NA
V: TRBV30
J: TRBJ1-2
CDR3: CAWIADSPYGYTF
DNA: TGTGCCTGGATCGCAGACAGCCCCTATGGCTACACCTTC

size: NA
D: NA
V: TRBV21-1
J: TRBJ2-2
CDR3: CASSKVDFTGELFF
DNA: TGTGCCAGCAGCAAAGTCGACTTCACCGGGGAGCTGTTTTTT

size: few
D: NA
V: TRBV4-2
J: TRBJ1-2
CDR3: CASSQGRGGGLGYTF
DNA: TGTGCCAGCAGCCAAGGCCGGGGGGGCGGCCTTGGCTACACCTTC

size: once
D: TRBD2
V: TRBV5-1
J: TRBJ2-1
CDR3: CASSLSGSGHNEQFF
DNA: TGCGCCAGCAGCCTTAGCGGGAGTGGCCACAATGAGCAGTTCTTC

size: many
D: NA
V: TRBV19
J: TRBJ2-7
CDR3: CASSTSEGYKQYF
DNA: TGTGCCAGCAGTACATCTGAGGGCTACAAGCAGTACTTC

size: NA
D: TRBD1
V: TRBV29-1
J: TRBJ1-1
CDR3: CSVGGTAEAFF
DNA: TGCAGCGTAGGCGGGACAGCCGAAGCTTTCTTT

size: NA
D: NA
V: TRBV7-9
J: TRBJ1-2
CDR3: CASSSNIGGNGYTF
DNA: TGTGCCAGCAGCTCAAATATTGGGGGGAATGGCTACACCTTC

size: NA
D: NA
V: TRBV5-6
J: TRBJ1-3
CDR3: CASSLLGSRTLGNTIYF
DNA: TGTGCCAGCAGCTTGTTAGGGAGCAGGACTCTCGGAAACACCATATATTTT

size: NA
D: NA
V: TRBV2
J: TRBJ1-6
CDR3: CASSDQIYNSPLHF
DNA: TGTGCCAGCAGTGACCAGATTTATAATTCACCCCTCCACTTT

size: NA
D: NA
V: TRBV24-1
J: TRBJ1-1
CDR3: CATSGGSGGEAFF
DNA: TGTGCCACCAGTGGGGGGTCCGGGGGTGAAGCTTTCTTT

size: NA
D: NA
V: TRBV29-1
J: TRBJ1-2
CDR3: CSVLSTVNYGYTF
DNA: TGCAGCGTTCTGAGTACGGTTAACTATGGCTACACCTTC

size: NA
D: NA
V: TRBV24-1
J: TRBJ2-3
CDR3: CATSDSGQVRGTQYF
DNA: TGTGCCACCAGTGATTCCGGACAGGTGCGGGGTACGCAGTATTTT

size: NA
D: NA
V: TRBV5-1
J: TRBJ2-7
CDR3: CASSLAGNRAASYEQYF
DNA: TGCGCCAGCAGCTTGGCCGGGAATCGAGCGGCGTCCTACGAGCAGTACTTC

size: NA
D: TRBD1
V: TRBV10-1
J: TRBJ1-2
CDR3: CASSAKQGYGYTF
DNA: TGCGCCAGCAGTGCAAAACAGGGGTATGGCTACACCTTC

size: NA
D: NA
V: TRBV2
J: TRBJ1-1
CDR3: CASSGPFGVRATEAFF
DNA: TGTGCCAGCAGTGGGCCCTTTGGAGTCAGGGCAACTGAAGCTTTCTTT

size: NA
D: NA
V: TRBV27
J: TRBJ1-5
CDR3: CASSFSNQPQHF
DNA: TGTGCCAGCAGTTTCAGTAATCAGCCCCAGCATTTT

size: once
D: NA
V: TRBV7-2
J: TRBJ2-6
CDR3: CASSLFSLSGANVLTF
DNA: TGTGCCAGCAGCTTATTCTCCCTCTCTGGGGCCAACGTCCTGACTTTC

size: NA
D: NA
V: TRBV9
J: TRBJ1-3
CDR3: CASSVRGGSGNTIYF
DNA: TGTGCCAGCAGCGTACGCGGAGGCTCTGGAAACACCATATATTTT

size: NA
D: NA
V: TRBV6-6
J: TRBJ1-6
CDR3: CASSYSDGNSPLHF
DNA: TGTGCCAGCAGTTACTCCGACGGGAATTCACCCCTCCACTTT

size: NA
D: TRBD2
V: TRBV13
J: TRBJ2-5
CDR3: CASREGLAVETQYF
DNA: TGTGCCAGCAGGGAAGGACTAGCGGTCGAGACCCAGTACTTC

size: few
D: NA
V: TRBV5-1
J: TRBJ2-2
CDR3: CASSRSATEVNTGELFF
DNA: TGCGCCAGCAGCCGGAGCGCGACAGAGGTTAACACCGGGGAGCTGTTTTTT

size: NA
D: TRBD2
V: TRBV9
J: TRBJ2-5
CDR3: CASSVGLGGTQYF
DNA: TGTGCCAGCAGCGTCGGACTAGGTGGGACCCAGTACTTC

size: NA
D: TRBD2
V: TRBV11-2
J: TRBJ2-3
CDR3: CASSMLAGTSTDTQYF
DNA: TGTGCCAGCAGCATGTTAGCGGGGACAAGCACAGATACGCAGTATTTT

size: NA
D: TRBD1
V: TRBV7-9
J: TRBJ2-4
CDR3: CASSRLSGGNIQYF
DNA: TGTGCCAGCAGCCGTCTCTCAGGGGGAAACATTCAGTACTTC

size: few
D: TRBD1
V: TRBV2
J: TRBJ2-7
CDR3: CASTRQGNYEQYF
DNA: TGTGCCAGCACCCGACAGGGAAACTACGAGCAGTACTTC

size: once
D: NA
V: TRBV30
J: TRBJ2-5
CDR3: CAWRRGTQETQYF
DNA: TGTGCCTGGAGGAGGGGGACCCAAGAGACCCAGTACTTC

size: NA
D: NA
V: TRBV7-2
J: TRBJ2-5
CDR3: CASSFRQGGETQYF
DNA: TGTGCCAGCAGCTTTCGGCAGGGCGGAGAGACCCAGTACTTC